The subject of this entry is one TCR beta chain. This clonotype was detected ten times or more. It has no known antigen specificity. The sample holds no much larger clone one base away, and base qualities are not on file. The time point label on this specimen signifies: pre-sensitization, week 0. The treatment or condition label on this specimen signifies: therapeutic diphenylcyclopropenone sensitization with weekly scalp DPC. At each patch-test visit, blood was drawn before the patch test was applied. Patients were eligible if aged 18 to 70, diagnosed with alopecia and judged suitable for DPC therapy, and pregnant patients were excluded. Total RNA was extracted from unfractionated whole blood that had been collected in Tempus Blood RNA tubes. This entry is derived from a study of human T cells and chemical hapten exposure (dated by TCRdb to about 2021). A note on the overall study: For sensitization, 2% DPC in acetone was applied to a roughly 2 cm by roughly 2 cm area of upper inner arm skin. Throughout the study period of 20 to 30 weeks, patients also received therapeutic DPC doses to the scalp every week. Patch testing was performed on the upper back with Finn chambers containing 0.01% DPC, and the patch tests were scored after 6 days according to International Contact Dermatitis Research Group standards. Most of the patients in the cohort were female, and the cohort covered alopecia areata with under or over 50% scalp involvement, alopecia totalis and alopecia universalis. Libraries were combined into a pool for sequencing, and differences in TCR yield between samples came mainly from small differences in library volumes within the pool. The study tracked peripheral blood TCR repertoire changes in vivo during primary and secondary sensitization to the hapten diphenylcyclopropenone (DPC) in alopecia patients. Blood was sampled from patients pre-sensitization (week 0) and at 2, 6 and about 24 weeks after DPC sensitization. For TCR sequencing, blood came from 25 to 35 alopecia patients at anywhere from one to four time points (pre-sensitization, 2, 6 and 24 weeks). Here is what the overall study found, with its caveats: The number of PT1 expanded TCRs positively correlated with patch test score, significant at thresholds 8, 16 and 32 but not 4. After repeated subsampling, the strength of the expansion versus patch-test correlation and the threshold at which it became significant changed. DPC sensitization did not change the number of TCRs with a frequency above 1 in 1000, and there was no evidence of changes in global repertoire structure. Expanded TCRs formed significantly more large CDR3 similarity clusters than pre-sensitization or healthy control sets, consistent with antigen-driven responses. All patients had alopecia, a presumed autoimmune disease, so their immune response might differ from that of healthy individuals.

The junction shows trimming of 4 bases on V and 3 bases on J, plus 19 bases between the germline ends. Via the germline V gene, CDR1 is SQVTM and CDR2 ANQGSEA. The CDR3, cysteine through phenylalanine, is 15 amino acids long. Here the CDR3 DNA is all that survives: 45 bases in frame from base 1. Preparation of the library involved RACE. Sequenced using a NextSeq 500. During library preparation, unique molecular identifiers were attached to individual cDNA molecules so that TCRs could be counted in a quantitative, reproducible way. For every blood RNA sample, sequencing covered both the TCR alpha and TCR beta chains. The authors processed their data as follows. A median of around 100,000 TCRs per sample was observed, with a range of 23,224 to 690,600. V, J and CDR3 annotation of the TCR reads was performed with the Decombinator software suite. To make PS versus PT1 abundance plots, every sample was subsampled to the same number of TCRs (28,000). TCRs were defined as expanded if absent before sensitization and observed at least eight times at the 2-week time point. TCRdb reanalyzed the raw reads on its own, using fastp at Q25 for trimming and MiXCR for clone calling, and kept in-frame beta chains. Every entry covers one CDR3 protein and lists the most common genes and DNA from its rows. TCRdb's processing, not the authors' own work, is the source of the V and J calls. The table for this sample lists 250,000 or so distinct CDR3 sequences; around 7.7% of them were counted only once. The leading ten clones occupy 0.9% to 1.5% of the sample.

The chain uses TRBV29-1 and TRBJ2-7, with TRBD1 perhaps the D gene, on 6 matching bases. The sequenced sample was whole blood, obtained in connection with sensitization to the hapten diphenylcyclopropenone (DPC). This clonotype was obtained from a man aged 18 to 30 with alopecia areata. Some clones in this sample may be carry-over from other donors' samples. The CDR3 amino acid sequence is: CSVVAAGTNRYEQYF. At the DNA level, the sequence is TGCAGCGTTGTGGCCGCCGGGACAAACCGCTACGAGCAGTACTTC.